This TCR beta chain was documented in a study of T cell responses to AZD1222 COVID-19 vaccine. Notes on the study in general: The donor cohort was predominantly white British with a female majority, and clonal diversity may have been underestimated.

Here immunoSEQ multiplex PCR was the method, and the copy in TCRdb shows in-frame clones only, minus some. The sample lists tens of thousands of clones; roughly nine tenths were seen once. This CDR3 has 13 residues. Germline V gives CDR1 LNHNV, CDR2 YYDKDF (reference sequence). The germline V and J ends were trimmed by 5 bases and 5 bases, with 9 bases remaining between them. Remarks on this clone: Antigen: not known.

The clonotype was recovered from an adult in good health. This material consisted of peripheral blood, taken on day 0 of AZD1222 vaccination. V usage is TRBV15 and J usage is TRBJ1-4; D is unresolved. Written as DNA, the CDR3 is TGTGCCACCAGCCGGGCCTCAAATGAAAAACTGTTTTTT. Its translation: CATSRASNEKLFF.